This T cell receptor (beta chain) comes out of a study of blood T cell repertoires in COVID-19. Method: immunoSEQ multiplex PCR; TCRdb's copy keeps in-frame clones and lacks some. The sample gives tens of thousands of clones, around 93% of which show up once; 2.3% is in the top ten. Trimming took 1 base from V and 2 from J; bases not matched to a gene: 4. The CDR3 extends over 15 amino acids. CDR1 is SGHTA and CDR2 is FQGNSA in the germline V gene. This clonotype was obtained from a human donor with active COVID-19. The donor label of this sample is uncertain. This chain connects TRBV7-2 to TRBJ1-2; 7 nucleotides align to TRBD1. Sequencing was done on a sample of peripheral blood. DNA for the CDR3: TGTGCCAGCAGCTTAGGGCTGGGACAGAACTATGGCTACACCTTC. It yields the protein CASSLGLGQNYGYTF.